The next 25 T cell receptor beta chains were all read from a single sample in a study of PD-L1 blockade in urothelial cancer. Assay: immunoSEQ multiplex PCR; the TCRdb copy retains only in-frame clones and omits some. The sample holds under 95,000 clones, about 83% seen once. The time point: pretreatment peripheral blood. The material was PBMCs, obtained around atezolizumab (anti-PD-L1) treatment. The receptors shown here come from a woman in her 70s with urothelial cancer.

The CDR3 coding sequence is TGTGCCAGCAGCGTACAGGGGATAGGCACCGGGGAGCTGTTTTTT. Translating it yields CASSVQGIGTGELFF. The rearrangement uses TRBV7-2 and TRBJ2-2, with TRBD1 matching 7 bases. V lost 5 bases and J lost 4; bases outside the gene matches: 7. The CDR3 is 15 residues long. Germline V gene lookup returns CDR1 SGHTA and CDR2 FQGNSA.

The V and J genes are TRBV7-6 and TRBJ2-3, with D possibly matching TRBD1 (5 bases). This CDR3 comprises 12 residues. CDR1 and CDR2 (germline): SGHVS, FNYEAQ. Trimming shortened V by 3 bases and J by 7 bases, and 8 bases separated the two germline ends. CDR3 protein: CASSLTVNTQYF. The CDR3 DNA is TGTGCCAGCAGCTTGACAGTTAATACGCAGTATTTT.

This clone was seen a handful of times. The J gene is TRBJ1-5, the V gene TRBV4-1; D unclear. The CDR3 covers 13 residues. The germline V gene encodes CDR1 MGHRA and CDR2 YSYEKL. Trimming removed 4 bases from V and 5 bases from J, with 9 bases in between. CDR3 DNA: TGCGCCAGCAGCCCGCACGGGGATCAGCCCCAGCATTTT. It encodes CASSPHGDQPQHF.

CDR3 loop: CASSFRGGASYEQYF. The CDR3, as DNA: TGTGCCAGCAGTTTCCGCGGGGGCGCGAGCTACGAGCAGTACTTC. The V and J genes are TRBV27 and TRBJ2-7, with D perhaps matching TRBD2 (7 bases). Deletions cut 3 bases from V and 3 bases from J, with 15 bases between. There are 15 residues in the CDR3. CDR1 and CDR2 (germline): MNHEY, SMNVEV (reference sequence).

The rearrangement uses TRBV13 and TRBJ1-1; 9 positions agree with TRBD1. This CDR3 region has 15 residues. Germline V gives CDR1 PRHDT, CDR2 FYEKMQ (reference sequence). Losses at the gene ends were 5 bases for V and 5 bases for J; bases not matched to a gene: 9. Written as DNA, the CDR3 is TGTGCCAGCAGCCTTACAGGGGGCGGAGGAACTGAAGCTTTCTTT. Residues: CASSLTGGGGTEAFF.

The chain employs TRBV7-3 and TRBJ1-5; TRBD1 matches at 10 bases. V trimming: 8 bases; J trimming: 4 bases; junction bases outside the gene matches: 14. This CDR3 is 17 amino acids long. Germline loops: CDR1 SGHTA, CDR2 FQGTGA. This CDR3 reads CASGDRGICAVNQPQHF. CDR3 nucleotides: TGTGCCAGCGGGGACAGGGGAATTTGTGCGGTTAATCAGCCCCAGCATTTT.

This clone has a single count. The CDR3, as DNA: TGCGCCAGCAGCTTGTCCGCCCTAGCGGGAGGGACAGATACGCAGTATTTT. It specifies CASSLSALAGGTDTQYF. V and J are TRBV5-1 and TRBJ2-3; 12 positions agree with TRBD2. The CDR3 length is 17 residues. Unmatched junction bases numbered 6, after V lost 1 base and J lost 3 bases. Germline V gene data show CDR1 as SGHRS and CDR2 as YFSETQ.

The chain has TRBV7-2 and TRBJ1-4; D is perhaps TRBD1 (5 bases). The V and J ends lost 5 bases and 8 bases respectively, with 15 bases between them. Germline V gene lookup returns CDR1 SGHTA and CDR2 FQGNSA. The CDR3 consists of 14 residues. The CDR3 DNA is TGTGCCAGCAGCCAAGACGGGGGGAGGGAAAAACTGTTTTTT. Its translation: CASSQDGGREKLFF.

J is TRBJ2-7 and V is TRBV27, with 13 bases lining up with TRBD2. The ends lost 1 base at V and 2 bases at J; junction bases unmatched: 23. Germline V gives CDR1 MNHEY, CDR2 SMNVEV (reference sequence). This CDR3 has 23 residues. The CDR3 here is CASSLYGGPAIGLAGALAYEQYF. CDR3 DNA: TGTGCCAGCAGTTTATATGGGGGGCCCGCCATAGGACTAGCGGGGGCGTTAGCCTACGAGCAGTACTTC.

The CDR3 nucleotides are TGTGCCAGCACGGGACAGGGGAACGAAGAGACCCAGTACTTC. Translating gives CASTGQGNEETQYF. The chain carries TRBV2 and TRBJ2-5, with TRBD1 matching over 10 bases. This CDR3 comprises 14 residues. V shed 7 bases and J 3 bases; nucleotides not matched to a gene: 5. CDR1 SNHLY and CDR2 FYNNEI come from the germline V gene.

The chain combines TRBV2 with TRBJ1-4; no clear D. The CDR3 covers 13 residues. V lost 7 bases to trimming and J lost 8 bases, with 14 bases between them. CDR1 and CDR2 from the germline V gene are SNHLY and FYNNEI. CDR3 sequence: CASKGAEEEKLFF. CDR3 coding DNA: TGTGCCAGCAAAGGCGCAGAGGAAGAAAAACTGTTTTTT.

The J gene is TRBJ2-3, the V gene TRBV5-1, with 9 bases lining up with TRBD2. Germline CDR1 is SGHRS and CDR2 is YFSETQ. J was trimmed by 0 bases and V by 4 bases; bases with no gene match: 9. The CDR3 covers 17 residues. The CDR3 sequence is CASSKSSGVISTDTQYF. DNA of the CDR3: TGCGCCAGCAGCAAATCTAGCGGGGTGATAAGCACAGATACGCAGTATTTT.

V is TRBV6-5 and J is TRBJ1-6, with D unclear. The CDR3 is 15 residues long. The ends were cut back, 2 bases at V and 10 bases at J, with 15 bases in the middle. Germline loops: CDR1 MNHEY, CDR2 SVGAGI. In DNA form, the CDR3 reads TGTGCCAGCAGTTACGGGCAGGTCTTGGGCTCACCCCTCCACTTT. This translates into CASSYGQVLGSPLHF.

The rearrangement joins TRBV6-1 to TRBJ2-3; 7 bases line up with TRBD2. The CDR3 is made up of 17 amino acids. J lost 2 bases, V lost 1 base, and 9 bases had no gene match. The germline V gene has CDR1 MNHNS and CDR2 SASEGT. In DNA form, the CDR3 reads TGTGCCAGCAGTGAAGTCGGCTGGGAGGGTGCCACAGATACGCAGTATTTT. Amino acid sequence: CASSEVGWEGATDTQYF.

The chain couples TRBV7-3 to TRBJ2-2, with unresolved D. The CDR3 is 16 residues long. CDR1 SGHTA and CDR2 FQGTGA come from the germline V gene. The V gene lost 0 bases and the J gene lost 0 bases, with 8 bases spanning the gap. The CDR3 sequence: CASSLTGGTNTGELFF. The CDR3, as DNA: TGTGCCAGCAGCTTAACAGGCGGTACGAACACCGGGGAGCTGTTTTTT.

V usage is TRBV10-3 and J usage is TRBJ1-2, with 9 bases identical to TRBD1. From germline, CDR1 is ENHRY and CDR2 SYGVKD. After removal of 6 bases from V and 4 bases from J, the junction contained 6 bases not matched to a gene. This CDR3 region has 14 residues. CDR3 nucleotides: TGTGCCATCAGCACACAGGGGGCGGGCTATGGCTACACCTTC. Amino acids: CAISTQGAGYGYTF.

The chain links TRBV5-8 to TRBJ1-6; perhaps TRBD1 as D (5 bases). Per the germline V gene, CDR1 is SGHTS and CDR2 is YDEGEE. V was trimmed by 0 bases and J by 8 bases, leaving 12 bases between them. This CDR3 has 15 amino acids. The CDR3 coding sequence is TGTGCCAGCAGCTTGGTGTCTGGGGCATATTCACCCCTCCACTTT. Residues: CASSLVSGAYSPLHF.

The rearrangement uses TRBV7-2 and TRBJ1-1, with 8 bases aligning to TRBD1. Germline lookup yields CDR1 SGHTA and CDR2 FQGNSA. The CDR3 runs 14 residues. Trimming at V came to 5 bases and at J to 5 bases, leaving 7 bases not matched to a gene. The CDR3 sequence is CASSLDRVLTEAFF. The DNA of the CDR3 is TGTGCCAGCAGCCTGGACAGGGTTCTAACTGAAGCTTTCTTT.

This clone appeared a few times. The V gene is TRBV5-6, the J gene TRBJ1-5, with D possibly TRBD1 on 6 matching bases. Germline CDR1 SGHDT, CDR2 YYEEEE. The CDR3 totals 14 residues. V shed 4 bases and J shed 4 bases, with 12 bases lying between them. The CDR3 here is CASSRGRGNQPQHF. The DNA for the CDR3 is TGTGCCAGCAGCCGCGGGAGGGGGAATCAGCCCCAGCATTTT. Full variable domain (outside the CDR3, taken from reference TRBV5-6 and TRBJ1-5): DAGVTQSPTHLIKTRGQQVTLRCSPKSGHDTVSWYQQALGQGPQFIFQYYEEEERQRGNFPDRFSGHQFPNYSSELNVNALLLGDSALYLCASSRGRGNQPQHFGDGTRLSIL.

The CDR3 loop reads CASSVGRQYNEQFF. The CDR3 DNA sequence: TGTGCCAGCAGCGTGGGGCGACAGTACAATGAGCAGTTCTTC. The gene calls are TRBV9 and TRBJ2-1, with D perhaps matching TRBD1 (5 bases). V shed 2 bases and J shed 4 bases, with 10 bases lying between them. The CDR3 runs 14 residues. CDR1 and CDR2 (germline): SGDLS, YYNGEE.

The V call is TRBV18, the J call TRBJ2-2, with 8 bases matching TRBD1. J lost 7 bases, V lost 6 bases, and 7 bases had no gene match. The CDR3 sequence is 14 residues long. Germline values: CDR1 KGHSH, CDR2 LQKENI. The CDR3 DNA reads as TGTGCCAGCTCGCCATCGACAGGGGACGGGGAGCTGTTTTTT. It is translated as CASSPSTGDGELFF.

The genes are TRBV5-3 and TRBJ2-7; TRBD1 matches 12 bases. TRBV5-3 is annotated as an ORF whose role is uncertain. The V gene end was trimmed by 3 bases and the J gene end by 3 bases; junction bases not matched to a gene: 10. The CDR3 loop spans 17 amino acids. The CDR3 sequence is CARSSPGQGAGLYEQYF. The CDR3 DNA reads TGTGCCAGAAGCTCACCGGGACAGGGGGCGGGACTCTACGAGCAGTACTTC.

The rearrangement joins TRBV2 to TRBJ1-5; 11 bases are shared with TRBD1. The CDR3 contains 17 residues. Losses at the gene ends were 6 bases for V and 0 bases for J; bases not matched to a gene: 7. The V gene's germline CDR1 is SNHLY and CDR2 FYNNEI. CDR3 in amino acids: CASRRTGGEYSNQPQHF. The CDR3 nucleotides are TGTGCCAGCAGAAGGACAGGGGGCGAATATAGCAATCAGCCCCAGCATTTT. Full variable domain (remainder filled in from reference TRBV2 and TRBJ1-5): EPEVTQTPSHQVTQMGQEVILRCVPISNHLYFYWYRQILGQKVEFLVSFYNNEISEKSEIFDDQFSVERPDGSNFTLKIRSTKLEDSAMYFCASRRTGGEYSNQPQHFGDGTRLSIL.

This clone is a singleton in its sample. The rearrangement links TRBV6-5 to TRBJ2-7; 9 bases fit TRBD1. Germline CDR1 reads MNHEY; CDR2 reads SVGAGI. This CDR3 has 15 amino acids. Trimming at V came to 6 bases and at J to 2 bases, leaving 8 bases not matched to a gene. This chain's CDR3 is CASSPDRGRTYEQYF. CDR3 nucleotides: TGTGCCAGCAGCCCCGACAGGGGGAGGACCTACGAGCAGTACTTC.

This clone has just one count. The rearrangement links TRBV10-1 to TRBJ2-7, with TRBD1 as a possible D gene (5 bases). Germline loops: CDR1 WNHNN, CDR2 SYGVQD (reference sequence). The length of the CDR3 is 14 residues. Trimming left V 2 bases short and J 2 bases short, with 10 bases between. The CDR3 region is CASSEQGNPYEQYF. The DNA for the CDR3 is TGCGCCAGCAGTGAGCAGGGTAATCCCTACGAGCAGTACTTC.